Following are 32 T cell receptor beta chains from one sample sequenced in a study of shared clonotypes between healthy human individuals. The table came from immunoSEQ multiplex PCR; TCRdb's copy has only in-frame clones and leaves some out. This sample has over 850,000 clones, with 75% to 80% found just once. The sequencing input was memory CD4+ T cells from PBMCs. Subset: CD45RA-negative fraction. The source is a man younger than 30 in good health. Some clones in this sample may be carry-over from other donors' samples.

This chain links TRBV9 with TRBJ1-3, with 8 positions matching TRBD1. Germline trimming cut 0 bases from V and 8 bases from J; bases unmatched to any gene: 10. The germline V gene encodes CDR1 SGDLS and CDR2 YYNGEE. The CDR3 consists of 16 residues. CDR3 sequence: CASSVGGVPTGDTIYF. CDR3 DNA: TGTGCCAGCAGCGTAGGGGGGGTCCCGACAGGGGACACCATATATTTT.

This chain links TRBV7-9 with TRBJ2-7; 8 bases match TRBD2. V lost 4 bases and J lost 9; bases outside the gene matches: 11. The germline CDR1 and CDR2 sequences are SEHNR and FQNEAQ (reference sequence). This CDR3 has 14 amino acids. CDR3 DNA sequence: TGTGCCAGCAGCTATACCAACCGGGAGGGCGCGCAGTACTTC. Its protein is CASSYTNREGAQYF.

The chain employs TRBV7-2 and TRBJ2-3; a weak D match, TRBD2 (5 bases). CDR3 length equals 14 residues. The ends were cut back, 2 bases at V and 2 bases at J, with 8 bases in the middle. CDR1 is SGHTA, CDR2 FQGNSA, per germline. CDR3 coding DNA: TGTGCCAGCAGCTTACGACTATACACAGATACGCAGTATTTT. It codes for CASSLRLYTDTQYF.

The DNA of the CDR3 is TGCGCCAGCAGCGCTAGCGGGAATACGCAGTATTTT. This codes for CASSASGNTQYF. The V and J genes are TRBV5-1 and TRBJ2-3, with TRBD2 identical over 9 bases. Trimming cost V 4 bases and J 7 bases; bases outside gene matches: 1. This CDR3 contains 12 residues. Germline-derived CDR1 and CDR2 are SGHRS and YFSETQ.

The chain carries TRBV28 and TRBJ2-5; TRBD1 agrees at 12 bases. With V trimmed by 3 bases and J by 4 bases, 6 bases remained unmatched. From germline, CDR1 is MDHEN and CDR2 SYDVKM. The CDR3 runs 16 residues. CDR3 nucleotide sequence: TGTGCCAGCAGTTTGAGGGACAGGGGGCTTCGAGAGACCCAGTACTTC. This translates into CASSLRDRGLRETQYF.

The count of this clone is one. The chain has TRBV28 and TRBJ2-1; a weak D match, TRBD2 (6 bases). Trimming pared 1 base from V and 4 bases from J, leaving 11 bases between. CDR3 length: 15 amino acids. The germline CDR1 and CDR2 sequences are MDHEN and SYDVKM. CDR3 coding DNA: TGTGCCAGCAGTTTATCTGGGGAGGCGTACAATGAGCAGTTCTTC. Its translation: CASSLSGEAYNEQFF. Using reference TRBV28 and TRBJ2-1 for the parts outside the CDR3, the full variable domain is DVKVTQSSRYLVKRTGEKVFLECVQDMDHENMFWYRQDPGLGLRLIYFSYDVKMKEKGDIPEGYSVSREKKERFSLILESASTNQTSMYLCASSLSGEAYNEQFFGPGTRLTVL.

This clone was recorded once. The chain couples TRBV2 to TRBJ2-2; 10 bases are shared with TRBD1. The CDR3 loop spans 15 amino acids. V dropped 7 bases and J dropped 6; count of bases not matched to a gene: 8. Germline CDR1 reads SNHLY; CDR2 reads FYNNEI. The CDR3 loop reads CASTRDRGGSGELFF. DNA of the CDR3: TGTGCCAGCACCAGGGACAGGGGTGGGTCCGGGGAGCTGTTTTTT.

The chain employs TRBV11-2 and TRBJ1-2; D is unclear. Looked up from germline, CDR1 is SGHAT and CDR2 is FQNNGV. Trimming took off 2 bases at V and 2 bases at J, with 15 bases between the two ends. The CDR3 length is 16 residues. This CDR3 is CASSLRTGIQNYGYTF. The CDR3 nucleotides are TGTGCCAGCAGCTTAAGAACCGGCATCCAGAACTATGGCTACACCTTC.

Notes on this clone: The sample contains more than one DNA sequence encoding this CDR3. The chain couples TRBV20-1 to TRBJ2-7; D remains unclear. Trimming took off 6 bases at V and 6 bases at J, with 12 bases between the two ends. Germline V gene lookup returns CDR1 DFQATT and CDR2 SNEGSKA (reference sequence). CDR3 length: 11 amino acids. In DNA form, the CDR3 reads TGCAGTGCGCGGTCCTCCGGCGAGCAGTACTTC. This encodes CSARSSGEQYF.

The chain uses TRBV6-9 and TRBJ2-5, with 10 bases identical to TRBD2. The better agreement between TRBJ2-7 and the DNA end casts doubt on the J call. The CDR3 is 14 residues long. Germline loops: CDR1 MNHGY, CDR2 SVAAGI. The CDR3 here is CASTLSGRAYEQYF. The DNA for the CDR3 is TGTGCCAGCACCCTAAGCGGGAGGGCCTACGAGCAGTACTTC.

The V and J genes are TRBV5-1 and TRBJ2-7; 9 nucleotides line up with TRBD2. The CDR3 spans 15 residues. CDR1 SGHRS and CDR2 YFSETQ come from the germline V gene. V lost 0 bases, J lost 7 bases, and 8 bases stayed unmatched. The CDR3 region is CASSLDLAGMDEQYF. The DNA for the CDR3 is TGCGCCAGCAGCTTGGATCTAGCGGGGATGGATGAGCAGTACTTC.

The chain is built from TRBV28 and TRBJ2-5; 7 nucleotides agree with TRBD1. The CDR3 sequence is 15 residues long. J was trimmed by 3 bases and V by 5 bases; bases with no gene match: 9. Germline lookup yields CDR1 MDHEN and CDR2 SYDVKM. CDR3 residues: CASSSTGDGKETQYF. In DNA, the CDR3 is TGTGCCAGCAGTAGTACAGGGGACGGGAAAGAGACCCAGTACTTC.

This clone occurred once. V is TRBV19 and J is TRBJ2-3; D call uncertain. V was trimmed by 1 base and J by 2 bases, leaving 10 bases between them. The germline gives CDR1 LNHDA, CDR2 SQIVND (reference sequence). The CDR3 is 15 amino acids. DNA of the CDR3: TGTGCCAGTAGTATAGTGTCGGACGACACAGATACGCAGTATTTT. Translating it yields CASSIVSDDTDTQYF.

The CDR3 loop reads CASSLAPGSSRETQYF. CDR3 in DNA: TGTGCCAGCAGCTTAGCTCCAGGGAGCTCTAGGGAGACCCAGTACTTC. The chain uses TRBV11-2 and TRBJ2-5; D is tentatively TRBD1 or TRBD2 (5 bases each). The CDR3 runs 16 residues. CDR1 is SGHAT, CDR2 FQNNGV, per germline. V was clipped by 1 base and J by 5 bases, with 17 bases between them.

This clone was seen repeatedly, ten times or more. This sequence joins TRBV6-5 and TRBJ1-4; TRBD1 agrees at 9 bases. The CDR3 loop spans 14 amino acids. Germline lookup yields CDR1 MNHEY and CDR2 SVGAGI. V lost 6 bases, J lost 5 bases, and 4 bases stayed unmatched. This CDR3 is CASSRQGENEKLFF. In DNA, the CDR3 is TGTGCCAGCAGCCGACAGGGGGAGAATGAAAAACTGTTTTTT.

The count of this clone is one. This chain's CDR3 is CSVRRGSYNEQFF. The CDR3 coding sequence is TGCAGCGTAAGAAGGGGCTCCTACAATGAGCAGTTCTTC. The chain couples TRBV29-1 to TRBJ2-1; D perhaps matches TRBD1 (5 bases). Trimming stripped 6 bases from V and 0 bases from J, with 9 bases between. The CDR3 extends over 13 amino acids. Germline V gene lookup returns CDR1 SQVTM and CDR2 ANQGSEA.

Notes on this clone: This may arise from a read error, as a much more abundant clone is one base away. The chain combines TRBV20-1 with TRBJ2-7; the D is unclear. Germline loops: CDR1 DFQATT, CDR2 SNEGSKA (reference sequence). V was pared by 5 bases and J by 6 bases, with 5 bases between. The CDR3 loop spans 9 amino acids. CDR3 DNA: TGCAGTGCTGGCGGCGAGCAGTACTTC. Its translation is CSAGGEQYF.

Details on this clone: Other DNA sequences in the same sample also yield this CDR3. The chain recombines TRBV5-1 with TRBJ2-5; 9 bases match TRBD2. The CDR3 extends over 14 amino acids. V lost 0 bases to trimming and J lost 6 bases; unmatched junction nucleotides: 3. Germline values: CDR1 SGHRS, CDR2 YFSETQ. CDR3 bases: TGCGCCAGCAGCTTGGCTAGCGGGAAACAGACCCAGTACTTC. This sequence encodes CASSLASGKQTQYF. The full variable domain, rest sourced from reference TRBV5-1 and TRBJ2-5, is KAGVTQTPRYLIKTRGQQVTLSCSPISGHRSVSWYQQTPGQGLQFLFEYFSETQRNKGNFPGRFSGRQFSNSRSEMNVSTLELGDSALYLCASSLASGKQTQYFGPGTRLLVL.

The genes are TRBV5-5 and TRBJ1-5; no clear D gene. Germline loops: CDR1 SGHKS, CDR2 YYEKEE (reference sequence). Trimming removed 2 bases from V and 0 bases from J, with 9 bases in between. This CDR3 comprises 15 residues. The CDR3 here is CASSLRAYSNQPQHF. The CDR3 DNA sequence: TGTGCCAGCAGCTTACGGGCATATAGCAATCAGCCCCAGCATTTT.

The V call is TRBV7-9, the J call TRBJ2-5, with D unclear. The CDR3 is made up of 14 amino acids. V was cut by 2 bases and J by 1 base, with 8 bases left in between. The germline V gene has CDR1 SEHNR and CDR2 FQNEAQ (reference sequence). The CDR3 DNA follows: TGTGCCAGCAGCTTAAATAGTCCCCAAGAGACCCAGTACTTC. This sequence encodes CASSLNSPQETQYF.

The CDR3 protein is CASSLAGTYNEQFF. DNA of the CDR3: TGTGCCAGCAGTCTAGCGGGAACCTACAATGAGCAGTTCTTC. The V call is TRBV6-1, the J call TRBJ2-1, with TRBD2 matching 9 bases. This CDR3 is built from 14 residues. V lost 5 bases, J lost 2 bases, and 1 base stayed unmatched. Per the germline V gene, CDR1 is MNHNS and CDR2 is SASEGT.

This chain connects TRBV2 to TRBJ2-2; D ambiguous. This CDR3 region has 11 residues. Germline V gene lookup returns CDR1 SNHLY and CDR2 FYNNEI. The V and J ends lost 7 bases and 10 bases respectively, with 10 bases between them. CDR3 in DNA: TGTGCCAGCACCGTAGCCGCGGAGCTGTTTTTT. It codes for CASTVAAELFF.

The chain's CDR3 is CASSRTGTGSSDEQFF. The CDR3 DNA sequence: TGCGCCAGCAGCAGAACCGGGACAGGTTCTAGCGATGAGCAGTTCTTC. The V call is TRBV5-1, the J call TRBJ2-1; 8 nucleotides align to TRBD1. This CDR3 has 16 amino acids. J lost 8 bases, V lost 4 bases, and 14 bases had no gene match. Germline lookup yields CDR1 SGHRS and CDR2 YFSETQ.

The chain uses TRBV9 and TRBJ1-3, with D perhaps matching TRBD1 (5 bases). V gave up 0 bases and J gave up 7 bases, with 17 bases separating them. Germline V gene sequence: CDR1 SGDLS, CDR2 YYNGEE. The CDR3 loop spans 16 amino acids. CDR3 amino acids: CASSVGLGDHGNTIYF. CDR3 coding DNA: TGTGCCAGCAGCGTAGGGTTGGGGGACCACGGGAACACCATATATTTT.

In this sample, this clone turned up once. The chain is built from TRBV7-9 and TRBJ2-7; the D is unclear. The CDR3 spans 14 residues. V lost 1 base and J 2 bases, leaving 9 bases between the germline ends. CDR1 and CDR2 (germline): SEHNR, FQNEAQ (reference sequence). The CDR3 reads CASSLVRGTYEQYF. The DNA for the CDR3 is TGTGCCAGCAGCTTAGTTCGAGGTACCTACGAGCAGTACTTC.

As to this clone: Additional DNA sequences in this sample encode the identical CDR3. The chain links TRBV5-1 to TRBJ2-2, with no clear D. V was trimmed by 0 bases and J by 2 bases, leaving 5 bases between them. Germline V CDR1 and CDR2: SGHRS, YFSETQ. The CDR3 is made up of 14 amino acids. The CDR3 coding sequence is TGCGCCAGCAGCTTGGAGGTTAACACCGGGGAGCTGTTTTTT. Translation gives CASSLEVNTGELFF.

This clone has just a few counts. V usage is TRBV30 and J usage is TRBJ1-2; D remains unclear. Germline CDR1 reads GTSNPN; CDR2 reads SVGIG (reference sequence). The CDR3 runs to 11 residues. Trimming shortened V by 2 bases and J by 8 bases, and 9 bases separated the two germline ends. The CDR3 sequence: CAWSIVGGYTF. CDR3 bases: TGTGCCTGGAGTATAGTAGGCGGCTACACCTTC.

This chain joins TRBV9 and TRBJ1-1; D is unresolved. The V and J ends lost 0 bases and 0 bases respectively, with 9 bases between them. The germline V gene encodes CDR1 SGDLS and CDR2 YYNGEE. The length of the CDR3 is 15 residues. The CDR3 region is CASSVEPVVNTEAFF. The CDR3 coding sequence is TGTGCCAGCAGCGTAGAACCGGTAGTGAACACTGAAGCTTTCTTT.

This clone was observed a few times. J is TRBJ2-2 and V is TRBV4-3, with D tentatively TRBD2 (7 bases). Germline values: CDR1 LGHNA, CDR2 YSLEER. The CDR3 is 16 residues long. Trimming pared 4 bases from V and 4 bases from J, leaving 16 bases between. The CDR3 sequence: CASSPLGGRGTGELFF. The DNA for the CDR3 is TGCGCCAGCAGCCCTCTGGGGGGGCGGGGCACCGGGGAGCTGTTTTTT.

This clone was seen once. V gene TRBV28 combines with J gene TRBJ2-7; D possibly corresponds to TRBD2 (6 bases). The germline V gene has CDR1 MDHEN and CDR2 SYDVKM. With 4 bases removed from V and 4 bases from J, the gap between germline ends came to 17 bases. The CDR3 runs 15 residues. The CDR3 bases are TGTGCCAGCAGTTCCCCCGGGACTGGTATTTACGAGCAGTACTTC. Protein sequence: CASSSPGTGIYEQYF.

The chain uses TRBV7-2 and TRBJ1-2; TRBD1 agrees at 8 bases. The CDR3 has 16 residues. The ends lost 8 bases at V and 4 bases at J; junction bases unmatched: 15. CDR1 and CDR2 from the germline V gene are SGHTA and FQGNSA. DNA for the CDR3: TGTGCCAGCGTCCGGGACAGGAGTTTTGTTTTCTATGGCTACACCTTC. Residues: CASVRDRSFVFYGYTF.

Only one count was recorded for this clone. Germline and junction disagree at one end, which may indicate a read error. J is TRBJ2-7 and V is TRBV28; possibly TRBD1 for D (7 bases). The CDR3 is made up of 13 amino acids. Germline V lookup: CDR1 MDHEN, CDR2 SYDVKM. The CDR3 region has the DNA TGTGCCAGCAGTCTAAATCACCGCGGGACAGTAAACTTC. Translated: CASSLNHRGTVNF.